This T cell receptor (beta chain) is drawn from a study of blood T cells in healthy people across ages. Notes on this clonotype: Antigen unknown.

Whole-study results and caveats: Among T cells, TCR beta diversity per million cells dropped roughly linearly as age rose. Long-lived donors exceeded aged donors in naive CD4+ cells and diversity.

Sample-barcoded 5' priming and a J-beta primer mix drove a second PCR of about 7 to 12 cycles. TCRdb itself ran the 5' RACE reads through MiXCR, one entry per CDR3 protein. In the table there are roughly 1.5 million distinct CDR3 sequences, around 40% of which are singletons. There were at least 6 micrograms of total RNA extracted from every sample. This receptor was obtained from a woman between 18 and 29 years old in good health. The specimen was blood.

The CDR3 DNA sequence: TGCGCCAGCAGCCGACAGCCTCTTTACAAAAACATTCAGTACTTC. Its translation is CASSRQPLYKNIQYF. This rearrangement joins TRBV4-1 to TRBJ2-4; possibly TRBD1 for D (5 bases). The ends were cut back, 4 bases at V and 3 bases at J, with 13 bases in the middle. CDR3 size: 15 residues. The V gene's germline CDR1 is MGHRA and CDR2 YSYEKL.